This T cell receptor (beta chain) was sequenced during a study of T cell responses to AZD1222 COVID-19 vaccine (dated by TCRdb to about 2021). Looking at the study overall: A total of 230 to 250 trial participants underwent TCR sequencing, of whom under 220 had received two doses of AZD1222 and 26 had received two doses of the MenACWY control vaccine. Trial participants were enrolled by age into 18-55, 56-69 and 70-plus year subgroups, with 148, 28 and 57 TCR-sequenced participants respectively.

The CDR3 regions of human TCRbeta chains were subjected to immunosequencing. Regarding the original processing steps: Repertoire TCRs were matched against a reference library of SARS-CoV-2-specific TCRs generated with the MIRA antigen-specificity platform. Breadth was defined as the fraction of unique TCRs that were SARS-CoV-2-associated, and depth was defined as the fraction of total T cells that were SARS-CoV-2-associated. Using the MIRA data, each spike-specific TCR was mapped to the spike region that the TCR reacts to and placed in a CD4 or CD8 class. Log10-transformed breadth and depth values were compared by one-way ANOVA with Sidak's multiple comparisons tests. This is the immuneACCESS table as TCRdb keeps it, with only in-frame sequences that have V and J called. A part of the clones is gone; compared with another copy, unresolved V genes explain less than half, and the rest is unexplained. Clone size and the V and J calls come from that table; the DNA yielded D and trimming. For this sample there are 75,000 or so clones; 85% to 95% appear just once. Clones ranked in the top ten supply about 30% of the sample.

Explained via the paper, the time point label denotes: about 28 days (+/-7) after the second vaccine dose. AZD1222 recipients given second doses at about 4 weeks or at about 12 weeks were pooled, since spike-specific TCR depth and breadth were not found to differ between the two schedules. The vaccinee samples were drawn from two UK trials, COV001 and COV002, one of which was a single-blind randomized controlled phase 2/3 trial testing AZD1222 (ChAdOx1 nCoV-19) in healthy adults. Trial participant PBMC samples were collected at day 0 and day 28 after the second dose for TCRbeta chain sequencing. From a lookup of the germline V gene, CDR1 and CDR2 are SGHTA and FQGTGA. For this chain, trimming is 5 bases at the V end and 1 base at the J end, and the number of junction bases without a gene match is 7. Counted from cysteine to phenylalanine, this CDR3 has 15 amino acids. Only the CDR3 portion is preserved as DNA: 45 bases, with reading frame beginning at the first base.

As to this clone: Its antigen specificity is not known. Per-base qualities were not stored, and no clone one base away is much larger.

On the study overall, not on this receptor specifically: After two AZD1222 doses, both the breadth and the depth of spike-specific TCRs were significantly higher than at day 0 and than in MenACWY recipients. Conclusions about previously exposed vaccinees are limited, since just 6 or 7 AZD1222 recipients were seropositive for SARS-CoV-2 at baseline. The whole spike protein was spanned by vaccine-associated CD4 TCRs, and dominant responses were seen in regions 160-218 and 743-854. The 56-69-year group was small, and its depth increase did not reach significance, likely because of low power. Participants were mostly white British and included more females than males, and it was suggested by the authors that clonal diversity may have been underestimated. Because no samples from the day 14 peak response were available, repertoires could be characterized only after the peak T cell response. Nearly half of unique spike-specific TCRs reportedly recognized epitopes outside regions mutated in the B.1.351 and B.1.1.7 variants.

Specimen: peripheral blood, collected 28 days after the second AZD1222 dose. This TCR was recovered from an adult who received the AZD1222 COVID-19 vaccine. The chain is encoded by TRBV7-3 joined to TRBJ1-1, with 7 middle bases fitting TRBD1. At the DNA level, the sequence is TGTGCCAGCAGCGCAACAGGGGAAGAGAACACTGAAGCTTTCTTT. This sequence encodes CASSATGEENTEAFF. The full variable domain, completed from the reference TRBV7-3 and TRBJ1-1 proteins outside the CDR3, reads GAGVSQTPSNKVTEKGKYVELRCDPISGHTALYWYRQSLGQGPEFLIYFQGTGAADDSGLPNDRFFAVRPEGSVSTLKIQRTERGDSAVYLCASSATGEENTEAFFGQGTRLTVV.